These 9 T cell receptor beta chains share one sample of origin, sequenced in a study of PD-1 blockade in classical Hodgkin lymphoma. Time point of the sample: newly diagnosed, previously untreated cHL patient sample. Here immunoSEQ multiplex PCR was the method, and the copy in TCRdb shows in-frame clones only, minus some. Of approximately 45,000 clones in the sample, just over 90% were seen once. Sequenced input: peripheral blood mononuclear cells (PBMCs). Receptors originate from a human donor with classical Hodgkin lymphoma.

This chain connects TRBV11-3 to TRBJ2-2; TRBD2 agrees at 9 bases. The J segment lost 3 bases and the V segment lost 5 bases, leaving 4 bases of the junction unmatched. The germline CDR1 and CDR2 sequences are SGHNT and YENEEA. This CDR3 region has 15 residues. The DNA for the CDR3 is TGTGCCAGCAGCGTTAGCGGGAGTTACACCGGGGAGCTGTTTTTT. Protein product: CASSVSGSYTGELFF.

The chain couples TRBV6-1 to TRBJ2-7; D gene uncertain. The V end was cut by 0 bases, the J end by 0 bases, with 6 bases between. The V gene's germline CDR1 is MNHNS and CDR2 SASEGT. This CDR3 comprises 14 residues. CDR3 in amino acids: CASSEAGGSYEQYV. The CDR3 nucleotides are TGTGCCAGCAGTGAAGCGGGCGGCTCCTACGAGCAGTACGTC.

The chain joins TRBV18 to TRBJ1-2; 9 bases line up with TRBD1. Germline assignment: CDR1 KGHSH and CDR2 LQKENI. The CDR3 has 15 residues. J lost 5 bases, V lost 3 bases, and 7 bases had no gene match. In DNA, the CDR3 is TGTGCCAGCTCACCTTCGGGGGGACAGGGTTATGGCTACACCTTC. This sequence encodes CASSPSGGQGYGYTF. Full variable domain (outside the CDR3, taken from reference TRBV18 and TRBJ1-2): NAGVMQNPRHLVRRRGQEARLRCSPMKGHSHVYWYRQLPEEGLKFMVYLQKENIIDESGMPKERFSAEFPKEGPSILRIQQVVRGDSAAYFCASSPSGGQGYGYTFGSGTRLTVV.

In nucleotides, the CDR3 is TGTGCCAGCAGTGAATCGCGGGCCCACGCCTACGAGCAGTACGTC. This gives the protein CASSESRAHAYEQYV. V gene TRBV6-1 combines with J gene TRBJ2-7, with D perhaps matching TRBD2 (5 bases). Trimming took off 2 bases at V and 2 bases at J, with 13 bases between the two ends. The germline gives CDR1 MNHNS, CDR2 SASEGT. The CDR3 totals 15 residues.

CDR3 bases: TGTGCCAGCAGCCCGTGGAGGACTAGCGGAAGCACAGATACGCAGTATTTT. The encoded protein is CASSPWRTSGSTDTQYF. The chain joins TRBV7-9 to TRBJ2-3; the match to TRBD2 covers 10 bases. The CDR3 covers 17 residues. V trimming: 5 bases; J trimming: 0 bases; junction bases outside the gene matches: 8. CDR1 is SEHNR, CDR2 FQNEAQ, per germline (reference sequence).

The V call is TRBV19, the J call TRBJ1-5, with D possibly being TRBD1 (6 bases). Germline loops: CDR1 LNHDA, CDR2 SQIVND (reference sequence). V was shortened by 9 bases and J by 1 base, with 16 bases between the two germline ends. CDR3 length: 15 amino acids. The CDR3 sequence: CASTYGGGSNQPQHF. The CDR3 DNA is TGTGCCAGCACTTACGGGGGCGGCAGCAATCAGCCCCAGCATTTT.

The rearrangement joins TRBV7-2 to TRBJ2-7; TRBD2 matches 9 bases. The germline V gene encodes CDR1 SGHTA and CDR2 FQGNSA. The CDR3 has 14 amino acids. Trimming at V came to 6 bases and at J to 2 bases, leaving 5 bases not matched to a gene. CDR3 protein: CASRRAGGAYEQYV. The CDR3 DNA sequence: TGTGCCAGCAGACGGGCGGGAGGGGCCTACGAGCAGTACGTC.

The genes are TRBV5-5 and TRBJ1-1; D uncertain. The germline V gene has CDR1 SGHKS and CDR2 YYEKEE (reference sequence). CDR3 length: 15 residues. V lost 2 bases to trimming and J lost 1 base, with 12 bases between them. The CDR3 region has the DNA TGTGCCAGCAGCTTTTCTCCCGGTTGGAACACTGAAGCTTTCTTT. This encodes CASSFSPGWNTEAFF.

This sequence joins TRBV13 and TRBJ2-7, with D maybe TRBD2 (5 bases). Deletions cut 0 bases from V and 2 bases from J, with 14 bases between. The CDR3 sequence is 16 residues long. Germline V gives CDR1 PRHDT, CDR2 FYEKMQ (reference sequence). The CDR3 nucleotides are TGTGCCAGCAGCTTAGGCGGGCGCGGGCGGCCCTACGAGCAGTACTTC. Protein: CASSLGGRGRPYEQYF.